A selection of T cell receptor beta chains follows, all from one sample in a study of Graves' ophthalmopathy and Graves' hyperthyroidism. TCRdb itself ran the multiplex PCR reads through MiXCR, one entry per CDR3 protein. The table records 200,000 to 250,000 distinct CDR3 sequences, roughly 21% of them present only once. The sequencing sample was made of peripheral blood. The receptors were sampled from a woman in her 50s with Graves' ophthalmopathy. Each CDR3 is given with its conserved first and last residue. D genes are given only for firm matches. Rows give clone size only sometimes, using once, few, many, or a class for an expanded clone.

V	J	size	D	CDR3	DNA
TRBV7-2	TRBJ2-5	medium-sized	.	CATEAGRQETQYF	TGTGCCACCGAGGCGGGAAGGCAAGAGACCCAGTACTTC
TRBV11-1	TRBJ2-5	many	.	CASSPDLAGTSQETQYF	TGTGCCAGCAGCCCCGACCTCGCGGGGACATCCCAAGAGACCCAGTACTTC
TRBV7-6	TRBJ1-2	many	.	CASSLEGDGYTF	TGTGCCAGCAGCTTAGAAGGTGATGGCTACACCTTC
TRBV11-1	TRBJ2-7	.	.	CASSLGRGPSYEQYF	TGTGCCAGCAGCTTGGGTCGGGGCCCCTCCTACGAGCAGTACTTC
TRBV5-1	TRBJ1-1	many	TRBD1	CASSGQAGNTEAFF	TGCGCCAGCAGTGGACAGGCCGGGAACACTGAAGCTTTCTTT
TRBV27	TRBJ2-7	few	.	CASSFAAGGSYEQYF	TGTGCCAGCAGTTTCGCTGCTGGAGGTTCATACGAGCAGTACTTC
TRBV11-2	TRBJ2-2	many	TRBD2	CASSLGSGIAGELFF	TGTGCCAGCAGCTTAGGTAGCGGGATTGCCGGGGAGCTGTTTTTT
TRBV28	TRBJ2-7	once	.	CASSFWTVYEQCF	TGTGCCAGCAGTTTCTGGACCGTTTACGAGCAGTGCTTC
TRBV19	TRBJ1-2	many	TRBD1	CASRLRGFYGYTF	TGTGCCAGTAGACTCAGGGGGTTCTATGGCTACACCTTC
TRBV7-8	TRBJ2-7	many	TRBD1	CASSHRDSYEQYF	TGTGCCAGCAGCCACCGGGACAGCTACGAGCAGTACTTC
TRBV28	TRBJ2-5	few	.	CASSSNGFSGGGETQYF	TGTGCCAGCAGTTCCAACGGCTTTTCCGGCGGAGGCGAGACCCAGTACTTC
TRBV6-1	TRBJ1-5	many	.	CASSEYEGYQPQHF	TGTGCCAGCAGTGAATATGAGGGTTACCAGCCCCAGCATTTT
TRBV2	TRBJ2-5	many	.	CASSDSEQETQYF	TGTGCCAGCAGTGACTCGGAACAAGAGACCCAGTACTTC
TRBV29-1	TRBJ1-1	many	.	CSAEGGRNTEAFF	TGCAGCGCCGAGGGTGGCAGGAACACTGAAGCTTTCTTT
TRBV28	TRBJ2-1	.	.	CASSLGFNEQFF	TGTGCCAGCAGTTTAGGGTTCAATGAGCAGTTCTTC
TRBV29-1	TRBJ1-1	many	TRBD1	CSVQSGTELNTEAFF	TGCAGCGTACAAAGCGGGACAGAATTGAACACTGAAGCTTTCTTT
TRBV4-1	TRBJ1-6	.	.	CASSLRGPSPLHF	TGCGCCAGCAGCCTCCGAGGCCCATCACCCCTCCACTTT
TRBV5-1	TRBJ2-2	.	.	CASGQWEEITGELFF	TGCGCCAGCGGACAGTGGGAGGAAATTACCGGGGAGCTGTTTTTT
TRBV6-2/TRBV6-3	TRBJ2-7	many	TRBD1	CASSIAGTAYEQYF	TGTGCCAGCAGTATCGCCGGGACAGCCTACGAGCAGTACTTC
TRBV6-2/TRBV6-3	TRBJ2-4	few	.	CASSLYALAKNIQYF	TGTGCCAGCAGTTTATACGCCCTAGCCAAAAACATCCAGTACTTC
TRBV6-2/TRBV6-3	TRBJ2-7	many	.	CASSYSKGTSYEQYF	TGTGCCAGCAGTTACTCGAAGGGGACCTCCTACGAGCAGTACTTC
TRBV6-1	TRBJ1-1	.	.	CASSELDRNTEAFF	TGTGCCAGCAGTGAGCTGGACAGGAACACTGAAGCTTTCTTT
TRBV12-3/TRBV12-4	TRBJ1-2	.	.	CASSLRSRNYGYTF	TGTGCCAGCAGTCTGCGGTCCCGGAACTATGGCTACACCTTC
TRBV11-3	TRBJ1-6	.	.	CASSFRTNSPLHF	TGTGCCAGCAGCTTTCGTACGAATTCACCCCTCCACTTT
TRBV20-1	TRBJ1-2	.	.	CSARLQNYGYTF	TGCAGTGCTAGGCTTCAAAACTATGGCTACACCTTC
TRBV11-2	TRBJ1-4	.	.	CASSSTGFGVKKLFF	TGTGCCAGCAGCTCAACAGGGTTTGGAGTGAAAAAACTGTTTTTT
TRBV6-1	TRBJ2-7	.	TRBD1	CASRSPGQGGEQYF	TGTGCCAGCAGATCACCGGGACAGGGAGGCGAGCAGTACTTC
TRBV19	TRBJ1-1	.	.	CASMGLGTAEAFF	TGTGCCAGTATGGGCCTGGGTACGGCTGAAGCTTTCTTT